The 30 T cell receptor beta chains reported below all come from one sample, sequenced in a study of tissue T cells after allogeneic stem cell transplantation. TCRdb's table, derived via immunoSEQ multiplex PCR, lists solely in-frame clones and lacks some. Of 8,000 to 10,000 clones in the sample, under 75% were seen once. The specimen comprised tissue from the ileum, sampled at autopsy. The origin of the receptors is a woman aged 18 to 55 with breast cancer.

This clone is judged medium-sized. The chain couples TRBV18 to TRBJ1-4, with D unresolved. Germline CDR1 is KGHSH and CDR2 is LQKENI. CDR3 length: 11 residues. Trimming left V 5 bases short and J 5 bases short, with 3 bases between. CDR3: CASSVNEKLFF. DNA for the CDR3: TGTGCCAGCTCAGTGAATGAAAAACTGTTTTTT.

This clone turned up a few times. The V gene is TRBV6-1, the J gene TRBJ2-3; TRBD2 matches 8 bases. The CDR3 totals 16 residues. Germline CDR1 MNHNS, CDR2 SASEGT. With V trimmed by 2 bases and J by 2 bases, 6 bases remained unmatched. The CDR3 DNA reads TGTGCCAGCAGTGAAACTGGCGGGGGGTTCACAGATACGCAGTATTTT. Residues: CASSETGGGFTDTQYF.

The chain employs TRBV3-1 (or the pseudogene TRBV3-2) and TRBJ1-5, with D unresolved. Looked up from germline, CDR1 is LGHDT and CDR2 is YNNKEL (reference sequence). V gave up 0 bases and J gave up 3 bases, with 3 bases separating them. This CDR3 has 13 amino acids. CDR3 region: CASSQDLNQPQHF. The CDR3 nucleotides are TGTGCCAGCAGCCAAGATCTCAATCAGCCCCAGCATTTT.

This clone counts as large (0.1 to 1%). The genes are TRBV2 and TRBJ1-2, with a possible D match to TRBD1 (5 bases). The CDR3 contains 14 residues. Trimming cost V 1 base and J 2 bases, with 8 bases left between them. Germline CDR1 and CDR2: SNHLY and FYNNEI. The CDR3 loop reads CASSEEAGNYGYTF. The CDR3, as DNA: TGTGCCAGCAGTGAAGAGGCAGGGAACTATGGCTACACCTTC.

About this clone: The sample carries other DNA sequences with the same CDR3. This chain connects TRBV19 to TRBJ2-2; D is unclear. Trimming left V 9 bases short and J 1 base short, with 6 bases between. Germline V gene data show CDR1 as LNHDA and CDR2 as SQIVND (reference sequence). The length of the CDR3 is 12 residues. CDR3 DNA sequence: TGTGCCAGCAATTTGAACACCGGGGAGCTGTTTTTT. As protein: CASNLNTGELFF.

Written as DNA, the CDR3 is TGTGCCAGCAGTGGGGCCCCGGGAACATATAGCAATCAGCCCCAGCATTTT. It encodes CASSGAPGTYSNQPQHF. This sequence joins TRBV2 and TRBJ1-5; D not resolved. V was trimmed by 4 bases and J by 0 bases, leaving 16 bases between them. The germline gives CDR1 SNHLY, CDR2 FYNNEI. This CDR3 contains 17 residues.

The rearrangement joins TRBV7-9 to TRBJ2-7; D call uncertain. This CDR3 is built from 13 residues. Trimming left V 3 bases short and J 0 bases short, with 6 bases between. From germline, CDR1 is SEHNR and CDR2 FQNEAQ (reference sequence). CDR3 protein: CASSLKSSYEQYF. DNA for the CDR3: TGTGCCAGCAGCTTGAAAAGCTCCTACGAGCAGTACTTC. Filled out from reference TRBV7-9 and TRBJ2-7, the complete variable domain reads DTGVSQNPRHKITKRGQNVTFRCDPISEHNRLYWYRQTLGQGPEFLTYFQNEAQLEKSRLLSDRFSAERPKGSFSTLEIQRTEQGDSAMYLCASSLKSSYEQYFGPGTRLTVT.

This rearrangement joins TRBV28 to TRBJ1-5; possibly TRBD1 for D (6 bases). This CDR3 has 15 amino acids. Trimming removed 6 bases at V and 1 base at J, with 13 bases between. Looked up from germline, CDR1 is MDHEN and CDR2 is SYDVKM. The CDR3 is CASSLTGTSNQPQHF. The CDR3, as DNA: TGTGCCAGCAGCCTCACAGGGACCAGCAATCAGCCCCAGCATTTT.

This clone has a handful of counts. The V gene is TRBV15, the J gene TRBJ1-6, with a tentative D call TRBD1 (6 bases). The CDR3 is 18 residues long. Trimming took 4 bases from V and 6 from J, leaving 22 bases between them. Germline CDR1 LNHNV, CDR2 YYDKDF (reference sequence). CDR3 loop: CATSTGTGRSPGNSPLHF. For the CDR3, the DNA is TGTGCCACCAGCACAGGAACAGGGAGATCCCCGGGTAATTCACCCCTCCACTTT.

The rearrangement joins TRBV10-3 to TRBJ2-1, with D unresolved. Germline CDR1 is ENHRY and CDR2 is SYGVKD. Trimming removed 6 bases from V and 4 bases from J, with 10 bases in between. This CDR3 region has 13 residues. CDR3 nucleotide sequence: TGTGCCATCAGCGCCGCTTCGTACAATGAGCAGTTCTTC. Encoded protein: CAISAASYNEQFF.

This chain connects TRBV6-2 or TRBV6-3 to TRBJ2-7, with D possibly being TRBD2 (6 bases). The CDR3 has 12 residues. Germline V CDR1 and CDR2: MNHEY, SVGEGT. Deletions cut 5 bases from V and 7 bases from J, with 12 bases between. The CDR3 loop reads CASSTGGMEQYF. The CDR3 nucleotides read TGTGCCAGCAGTACCGGCGGGATGGAGCAGTACTTC.

The V call is TRBV2, the J call TRBJ2-5; tentative D call: TRBD2 (6 bases). Germline loops: CDR1 SNHLY, CDR2 FYNNEI. The V and J ends lost 7 bases and 2 bases respectively, with 14 bases between them. There are 14 residues in the CDR3. The CDR3 region has the DNA TGTGCCAGCATGAACCGGGAGCAACAAGAGACCCAGTACTTC. Translation: CASMNREQQETQYF.

This clone was seen a handful of times. The rearrangement links TRBV6-7 to TRBJ1-5; D ambiguous. TRBV6-7 is identified as an open reading frame with a role that is uncertain. There are 14 residues in the CDR3. Trimming shortened V by 5 bases and J by 4 bases, and 12 bases separated the two germline ends. CDR3 DNA sequence: TGTGCCAGCAGTACGCAGGAGAGTAATCAGCCCCAGCATTTT. Amino acid sequence: CASSTQESNQPQHF.

The V and J genes are TRBV28 and TRBJ2-7; D gene uncertain. Germline CDR1 and CDR2: MDHEN and SYDVKM. V was pared by 1 base and J by 4 bases, with 17 bases between. The CDR3 covers 16 residues. The CDR3 coding sequence is TGTGCCAGCAGTTTATTAGGTTCGGTAGGAATATACGAGCAGTACTTC. Translating gives CASSLLGSVGIYEQYF.

This clone showed up just once. The final CDR3 position lacks the conserved phenylalanine or tryptophan, pointing to a likely read error. It is unclear where the CDR3 begins or ends on the DNA, so no DNA is shown, and the CDR3 is as TCRdb lists it. This sequence joins TRBV21-1 and TRBJ2-7; the listed D gene, TRBD2, was not tested against the DNA. TRBV21-1 counts as a pseudogene. 12 amino acids form the CDR3, both terminal residues included. CDR3 protein: CASSKLIRREVP.

V and J are TRBV15 and TRBJ2-5, with D possibly being TRBD1 (6 bases). V was shortened by 2 bases and J by 2 bases, with 12 bases between the two germline ends. This CDR3 is 15 amino acids long. CDR1 is LNHNV, CDR2 YYDKDF, per germline (reference sequence). CDR3 amino acids: CATSRPGALQETQYF. The DNA of the CDR3 is TGTGCCACCAGCAGACCAGGGGCCCTGCAAGAGACCCAGTACTTC.

This clone was seen more than once but under ten times. Other DNA sequences in the sample encode the same CDR3. V and J are TRBV18 and TRBJ2-2; D is undetermined. CDR3 length: 12 amino acids. Per germline, CDR1 KGHSH and CDR2 LQKENI. V dropped 1 base and J dropped 5 bases, with 2 bases sitting between them. CDR3 region: CASSPRTGELFF. For the CDR3, the DNA is TGTGCCAGCTCACCACGGACCGGGGAGCTGTTTTTT. Full variable domain (remainder filled in from reference TRBV18 and TRBJ2-2): NAGVMQNPRHLVRRRGQEARLRCSPMKGHSHVYWYRQLPEEGLKFMVYLQKENIIDESGMPKERFSAEFPKEGPSILRIQQVVRGDSAAYFCASSPRTGELFFGEGSRLTVL.

The chain has TRBV6-2 or TRBV6-3 and TRBJ2-7, with D unclear. Trimming took 4 bases from V and 1 from J, leaving 8 bases between them. Germline V gene data show CDR1 as MNHEY and CDR2 as SVGEGT. This CDR3 has 13 residues. CDR3: CASSFVSSYEQYF. CDR3 bases: TGTGCCAGCAGTTTCGTTTCTTCCTACGAGCAGTACTTC.

The chain combines TRBV10-3 with TRBJ1-6, with 7 positions matching TRBD1. CDR1 and CDR2 from the germline V gene are ENHRY and SYGVKD. CDR3 size: 16 residues. V shed 0 bases and J 8 bases; nucleotides not matched to a gene: 7. CDR3 loop: CAISESSRGRDSPLHF. CDR3 nucleotides: TGTGCCATCAGTGAGTCGAGTAGGGGGCGCGATTCACCCCTCCACTTT.

This clone is categorized as medium-sized. The chain couples TRBV6-5 to TRBJ1-1; 7 bases are shared with TRBD1. From germline, CDR1 is MNHEY and CDR2 SVGAGI. The CDR3 length is 16 residues. After removal of 4 bases from V and 1 base from J, the junction contained 9 bases not matched to a gene. The DNA of the CDR3 is TGTGCCAGCAGTTCCACAAACAGGGGAGGGAACACTGAAGCTTTCTTT. Its protein is CASSSTNRGGNTEAFF.

The V call is TRBV21-1, the J call TRBJ1-4; the D call of TRBD1 is as the table states it, not checked on the DNA. TRBV21-1 is a listed pseudogene. The CDR3 has 15 residues. This chain's CDR3 is CARWRQKGAYEKLFF. In nucleotides, the CDR3 is TGTGCCCGGTGGCGTCAAAAAGGGGCATATGAAAAACTGTTTTTT.

V gene TRBV20-1 combines with J gene TRBJ1-2, with D unclear. This CDR3 comprises 11 residues. Germline V gene data show CDR1 as DFQATT and CDR2 as SNEGSKA (reference sequence). V was trimmed by 3 bases and J by 8 bases, leaving 10 bases between them. CDR3: CSARGVGGYTF. The DNA of the CDR3 is TGCAGTGCTAGGGGAGTAGGCGGCTACACCTTC.

This clone has only a few counts. The junction shows a germline mismatch at one end, possibly a read error. Other DNA sequences in this specimen translate into the identical CDR3. The chain joins TRBV19 to TRBJ2-5, with TRBD1 as a possible D gene (6 bases). The CDR3 contains 15 residues. Germline CDR1 LNHDA, CDR2 SQIVND (reference sequence). CDR3 sequence reads: CASSRAQGNQETQYF. The CDR3 DNA reads TGTGCCAGTAGTAGGGCGCAGGGGAACCAGGAGACCCAGTACTTC.

This clone has just a few counts. The rearrangement uses TRBV5-4 and TRBJ2-1, with 10 nucleotides matching TRBD2. This CDR3 spans 16 amino acids. Germline CDR1 reads SGHNT; CDR2 reads YYREEE (reference sequence). The trim removed 5 bases at V and 0 bases at J, leaving 5 bases unmatched. CDR3 nucleotides: TGTGCCAGCAGTCATAGCGGGAGGCGCTCCTACAATGAGCAGTTCTTC. Its protein is CASSHSGRRSYNEQFF.

This clone is categorized as medium-sized (0.01 to 0.1%). CDR3 DNA: TGCGCCAGCAGTGAGGGCAGGGCAGACGAGCAGTACTTC. The encoded protein is CASSEGRADEQYF. This chain links TRBV10-2 with TRBJ2-7; the D gene is possibly TRBD1 (5 bases). Trimming removed 2 bases at V and 5 bases at J, with 10 bases between. Looked up from germline, CDR1 is WSHSY and CDR2 is SAAADI. The CDR3 is 13 amino acids.

This clone was counted a few times. The V gene is TRBV4-3, the J gene TRBJ2-5; tentative D call: TRBD2 (7 bases). CDR1 LGHNA and CDR2 YSLEER come from the germline V gene. The CDR3 sequence is 16 residues long. The V end was cut by 0 bases, the J end by 5 bases, with 16 bases between. For the CDR3, the DNA is TGCGCCAGCAGCCAAGATTGGCCGGGGGGCGGGGAGACCCAGTACTTC. This encodes CASSQDWPGGGETQYF.

The genes are TRBV7-9 and TRBJ2-5, with a tentative D call TRBD2 (5 bases). V lost 4 bases and J lost 5, with 14 bases in between. CDR1 is SEHNR and CDR2 is FQNEAQ in the germline V gene (reference sequence). The CDR3 contains 14 residues. In DNA form, the CDR3 reads TGTGCCAGCAGCTCCGGAGCGGTGGCCGAGACCCAGTACTTC. As protein: CASSSGAVAETQYF.

The genes are TRBV15 and TRBJ2-1, with TRBD2 matching 7 bases. After removal of 0 bases from V and 9 bases from J, the junction contained 5 bases not matched to a gene. CDR1 and CDR2 from the germline V gene are LNHNV and YYDKDF (reference sequence). CDR3 size: 14 residues. CDR3 amino acids: CATSRDLTGGEQFF. The CDR3 DNA follows: TGTGCCACCAGCAGAGACTTGACGGGGGGTGAGCAGTTCTTC.

This clone was picked up one time. DNA of the CDR3: TGTGCCAGCAGACAGGGCTCTGGGGCCAACGTCCTGACTTTC. Encoded protein: CASRQGSGANVLTF. The J gene is TRBJ2-6, the V gene TRBV2; D possibly corresponds to TRBD1 (6 bases). The CDR3 is made up of 14 amino acids. V was shortened by 6 bases and J by 0 bases, with 6 bases between the two germline ends. Germline CDR1 and CDR2: SNHLY and FYNNEI.

This clone has only one observation. The chain combines TRBV27 with TRBJ2-3; 9 nucleotides agree with TRBD2. The CDR3 is 18 amino acids. After removal of 4 bases from V and 4 bases from J, the junction contained 15 bases not matched to a gene. Per germline, CDR1 MNHEY and CDR2 SMNVEV (reference sequence). Here the CDR3 DNA reads TGTGCCAGCAGTTCGCTCTGGGTAGCGGGAGATCCGGCAGATACGCAGTATTTT. This translates into CASSSLWVAGDPADTQYF.